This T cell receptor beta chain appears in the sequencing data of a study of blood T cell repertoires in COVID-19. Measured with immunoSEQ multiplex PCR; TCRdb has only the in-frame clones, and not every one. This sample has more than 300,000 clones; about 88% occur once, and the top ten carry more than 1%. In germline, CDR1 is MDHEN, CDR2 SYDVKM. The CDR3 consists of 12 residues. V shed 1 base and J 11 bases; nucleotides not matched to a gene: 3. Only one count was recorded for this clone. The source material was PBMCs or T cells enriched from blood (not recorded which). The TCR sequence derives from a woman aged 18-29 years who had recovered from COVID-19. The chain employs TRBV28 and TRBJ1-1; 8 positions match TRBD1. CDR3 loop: CASSLSGGKAFF. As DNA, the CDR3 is TGTGCCAGCAGTTTATCAGGGGGCAAGGCTTTCTTT.